One sample yielded the 26 T cell receptor beta chains listed below, sequenced in a study of neurological immune-mediated disorders. TCRdb redid the calling of the 5' RACE reads with MiXCR, one entry per CDR3 protein. The data show 84,000 or so distinct CDR3 sequences, with under 4.5% seen just once and 5% to 6% held by the top ten. The time point was: longitudinal time-point 3. The sample consisted of PBMCs. The receptors here all came from a woman in her fifties or sixties with multiple sclerosis.

At least ten counts were recorded for this clonotype. The chain employs TRBV10-2 and TRBJ1-1; TRBD1 is a possible D gene (5 bases). Trimming took off 0 bases at V and 2 bases at J, with 16 bases between the two ends. CDR1 is WSHSY, CDR2 SAAADI, per germline. This CDR3 region has 17 residues. The CDR3 loop reads CASSESTQGRANTEAFF. The CDR3 bases are TGCGCCAGCAGTGAGTCGACTCAGGGACGGGCTAACACTGAAGCTTTCTTT.

This clonotype has a count of ten or more. V and J are TRBV18 and TRBJ1-1; 8 bases agree with TRBD1. CDR3 size: 14 residues. Looked up from germline, CDR1 is KGHSH and CDR2 is LQKENI. Germline trimming cut 3 bases from V and 1 base from J; bases unmatched to any gene: 1. CDR3 sequence: CASSPGQANTEAFF. CDR3 DNA sequence: TGTGCCAGCTCACCGGGACAGGCGAACACTGAAGCTTTCTTT.

This chain joins TRBV12-3 or TRBV12-4 and TRBJ1-4; tentatively, D is TRBD1 (5 bases). Trimming left V 4 bases short and J 7 bases short, with 16 bases between. The CDR3 length is 15 residues. The CDR3 sequence is CASSWGPGGGEKLFF. DNA for the CDR3: TGTGCCAGCAGTTGGGGACCTGGGGGGGGTGAAAAACTGTTTTTT.

There are many counts of this clonotype. The rearrangement uses TRBV20-1 and TRBJ2-2; tentative D call: TRBD2 (6 bases). This CDR3 region has 13 residues. Germline CDR1 DFQATT, CDR2 SNEGSKA (reference sequence). Trimming stripped 2 bases from V and 5 bases from J, with 9 bases between. Written as DNA, the CDR3 is TGCAGTGCTAGACCTCTAGCGACCGGGGAGCTGTTTTTT. Translated, it gives CSARPLATGELFF.

This clonotype was observed many times. This chain connects TRBV7-6 to TRBJ2-7, with TRBD2 matching over 12 bases. CDR1 is SGHVS, CDR2 FNYEAQ, per germline. The length of the CDR3 is 17 residues. V was clipped by 5 bases and J by 1 base; unmatched bases: 9. The CDR3 protein is CASSLSSSGGVSYEQYF. CDR3 in DNA: TGTGCCAGCAGCCTAAGCTCTAGCGGGGGGGTTTCCTACGAGCAGTACTTC. Together with reference TRBV7-6 and TRBJ2-7, the CDR3 gives the full variable domain: GAGVSQSPRYKVTKRGQDVALRCDPISGHVSLYWYRQALGQGPEFLTYFNYEAQQDKSGLPNDRFSAERPEGSISTLTIQRTEQRDSAMYRCASSLSSSGGVSYEQYFGPGTRLTVT.

This clonotype was observed at least ten times. In DNA, the CDR3 is TGCAGTGCTAGAGTGGAAGGGGGCGCTCGGAACACTGAAGCTTTCTTT. Its protein product is CSARVEGGARNTEAFF. The rearrangement links TRBV20-1 to TRBJ1-1, with 7 bases matching TRBD1. The CDR3 sequence is 16 residues long. Germline CDR1 reads DFQATT; CDR2 reads SNEGSKA (reference sequence). V shed 1 base and J 1 base; nucleotides not matched to a gene: 9.

This clonotype came up a few times. V and J are TRBV7-2 and TRBJ1-2, with D possibly being TRBD1 (5 bases). CDR1 is SGHTA and CDR2 is FQGNSA in the germline V gene. The CDR3 runs 14 residues. Trimming took 1 base from V and 3 from J, leaving 9 bases between them. Here the CDR3 reads CASSLDVTDYGYTF. In nucleotides, the CDR3 is TGTGCCAGCAGCTTAGACGTGACAGACTATGGCTACACCTTC.

At least ten counts were recorded for this clonotype. This chain joins TRBV12-3 or TRBV12-4 and TRBJ2-3; 7 nucleotides agree with TRBD1. This CDR3 comprises 15 residues. Trimming at V came to 10 bases and at J to 0 bases, leaving 10 bases not matched to a gene. DNA for the CDR3: TGTGCCACCGAAAAGACAGGGTCTAGCACAGATACGCAGTATTTT. This sequence encodes CATEKTGSSTDTQYF.

This clonotype was seen repeatedly, ten times or more. The chain employs TRBV6-2 or TRBV6-3 and TRBJ1-5; 8 bases agree with TRBD1. Trimming removed 6 bases from V and 11 bases from J; junction bases left unmatched: 18. The CDR3 is 16 residues long. The germline gives CDR1 MNHEY, CDR2 SVGEGT. The DNA of the CDR3 is TGTGCCAGCAGCCAAAACGGGGGACAGGTCCTCTTCGCCCAGCATTTT. Protein product: CASSQNGGQVLFAQHF.

DNA of the CDR3: TGTGCCAGCAGCCGAATTCGGGGGGGGAGTAATGAGCAGTTCTTC. It is translated as CASSRIRGGSNEQFF. The chain is built from TRBV7-9 and TRBJ2-1; the match to TRBD2 covers 8 bases. The CDR3 spans 15 residues. The V gene end was trimmed by 5 bases and the J gene end by 7 bases; junction bases not matched to a gene: 10. The germline CDR1 and CDR2 sequences are SEHNR and FQNEAQ (reference sequence).

This clonotype was seen many times. In DNA, the CDR3 is TGTGCCAGCAGCTTAAACTTGGGACAGAACACTGAAGCTTTCTTT. It translates to CASSLNLGQNTEAFF. The chain has TRBV7-8 and TRBJ1-1, with D possibly being TRBD1 (6 bases). V was pared by 2 bases and J by 1 base, with 11 bases between. The CDR3 spans 15 residues. Germline CDR1 SGHVS, CDR2 FQNEAQ.

This clonotype came up many times. The chain recombines TRBV29-1 with TRBJ1-1; a weak D match, TRBD1 (6 bases). Trimming removed 5 bases at V and 6 bases at J, with 13 bases between. The CDR3 has 12 amino acids. CDR1 SQVTM and CDR2 ANQGSEA come from the germline V gene. The CDR3 reads CSVHGGWSEAFF. CDR3 bases: TGCAGCGTTCACGGGGGCTGGTCTGAAGCTTTCTTT.

A few counts support this clonotype. J is TRBJ1-6 and V is TRBV5-8; 9 positions agree with TRBD1. The CDR3 totals 15 residues. Germline V gene lookup returns CDR1 SGHTS and CDR2 YDEGEE. V dropped 4 bases and J dropped 7; count of bases not matched to a gene: 6. The CDR3 DNA sequence: TGTGCCAGCAGCCGGGACAGGGCCTGGAATTCACCCCTCCACTTT. Protein product: CASSRDRAWNSPLHF. Supplemented by reference TRBV5-8 and TRBJ1-6, the full variable domain reads EAGVTQSPTHLIKTRGQQATLRCSPISGHTSVYWYQQALGLGLQFLLWYDEGEERNRGNFPPRFSGRQFPNYSSELNVNALELEDSALYLCASSRDRAWNSPLHFGNGTRLTVT.

There are many counts of this clonotype. The chain recombines TRBV6-5 with TRBJ1-1, with D perhaps TRBD1 (6 bases). The germline V gene encodes CDR1 MNHEY and CDR2 SVGAGI. The CDR3 spans 17 residues. V dropped 3 bases and J dropped 2 bases, with 19 bases sitting between them. Here the CDR3 DNA reads TGTGCCAGCAGTTATTCCCGGACAGCCTTCACCAACACTGAAGCTTTCTTT. This sequence encodes CASSYSRTAFTNTEAFF.

This clonotype was found many times. The chain carries TRBV12-3 or TRBV12-4 and TRBJ2-3; D is ambiguous. CDR3 length: 13 residues. V was clipped by 5 bases and J by 4 bases, with 10 bases between them. CDR3 protein: CASSLSIPDTQYF. CDR3 bases: TGTGCCAGCAGTCTTAGTATCCCAGATACGCAGTATTTT.

This clonotype appeared many times. CDR3 sequence reads: CASSLAQGASEQFF. DNA for the CDR3: TGTGCCAGCAGTTTGGCACAGGGGGCTAGTGAGCAGTTCTTC. The chain links TRBV12-3 or TRBV12-4 to TRBJ2-1; 9 nucleotides align to TRBD1. V was clipped by 3 bases and J by 9 bases; unmatched bases: 6. The CDR3 sequence is 14 residues long.

This clonotype was seen many times. The chain is built from TRBV14 and TRBJ1-4, with a weak D call TRBD1 (5 bases). The CDR3 loop spans 14 amino acids. Germline loops: CDR1 SGHDN, CDR2 FVKESK. Trimming cost V 4 bases and J 4 bases, with 10 bases left between them. CDR3 protein: CASSPDSLNEKLFF. The CDR3, as DNA: TGTGCCAGCAGCCCCGACAGTCTTAATGAAAAACTGTTTTTT. The whole variable domain, remainder taken from reference TRBV14 and TRBJ1-4, is EAGVTQFPSHSVIEKGQTVTLRCDPISGHDNLYWYRRVMGKEIKFLLHFVKESKQDESGMPNNRFLAERTGGTYSTLKVQPAELEDSGVYFCASSPDSLNEKLFFGSGTQLSVL.

This clonotype came up many times. The CDR3 nucleotides read TGTGCCAGCAGCTTATTGGGGAAGCGTCAGCCCCAGCATTTT. Translation gives CASSLLGKRQPQHF. The rearrangement joins TRBV7-6 to TRBJ1-5; D unclear. The CDR3 length is 14 residues. CDR1 and CDR2 (germline): SGHVS, FNYEAQ. The V end lost 2 bases, the J end lost 6 bases, and 11 bases lay between the germline ends.

This clonotype was recorded many times. This chain links TRBV10-2 with TRBJ1-1; D possibly corresponds to TRBD1 (6 bases). V was clipped by 7 bases and J by 2 bases, with 11 bases between them. The CDR3 contains 13 residues. Germline assignment: CDR1 WSHSY and CDR2 SAAADI. CDR3 in amino acids: CASNSQGNTEAFF. In DNA form, the CDR3 reads TGCGCCAGCAACTCACAGGGTAACACTGAAGCTTTCTTT.

In its sample, this clonotype was seen many times. The chain joins TRBV20-1 to TRBJ1-6; the match to TRBD1 covers 7 bases. The CDR3 length is 14 residues. The germline V gene encodes CDR1 DFQATT and CDR2 SNEGSKA (reference sequence). Germline trimming cut 2 bases from V and 13 bases from J; bases unmatched to any gene: 11. CDR3 in amino acids: CSARRTGVQWPLHF. In DNA form, the CDR3 reads TGCAGTGCTAGAAGAACAGGGGTTCAGTGGCCCCTCCACTTT.

This clonotype was seen many times. This sequence joins TRBV7-2 and TRBJ1-5; 7 bases line up with TRBD1. V gave up 5 bases and J gave up 2 bases; unmatched junction bases: 9. The CDR3 sequence is 16 residues long. Germline assignment: CDR1 SGHTA and CDR2 FQGNSA. The CDR3 protein is CASSPPGGTGNQPQHF. The CDR3 DNA reads as TGTGCCAGCAGCCCCCCAGGGGGAACGGGCAATCAGCCCCAGCATTTT. Supplemented by reference TRBV7-2 and TRBJ1-5, the full variable domain reads GAGVSQSPSNKVTEKGKDVELRCDPISGHTALYWYRQSLGQGLEFLIYFQGNSAPDKSGLPSDRFSAERTGGSVSTLTIQRTQQEDSAVYLCASSPPGGTGNQPQHFGDGTRLSIL.

This clonotype was detected ten times or more. The chain employs TRBV7-2 and TRBJ2-7; D is unresolved. V lost 5 bases and J 3 bases, leaving 8 bases between the germline ends. CDR1 and CDR2 (germline): SGHTA, FQGNSA. CDR3 length equals 12 residues. As DNA, the CDR3 is TGTGCCAGCAGCCCCCCCCGCTACGAGCAGTACTTC. It translates to CASSPPRYEQYF.

This clonotype was recorded many times. This chain links TRBV12-3 or TRBV12-4 with TRBJ2-1; possible D gene TRBD2, 5 bases. V was cut by 1 base and J by 6 bases, with 13 bases left in between. The CDR3 length is 15 residues. The CDR3 DNA follows: TGTGCCAGCAGTTTAGTGTCCGGGGTGAGCAATGAGCAGTTCTTC. Translation: CASSLVSGVSNEQFF.

This clonotype occurred many times. J is TRBJ2-4 and V is TRBV7-6, with TRBD1 matching over 7 bases. The CDR3 is 14 amino acids. J gave up 6 bases and V 0 bases, and 2 bases lay outside the gene matches. Per the germline V gene, CDR1 is SGHVS and CDR2 is FNYEAQ. The CDR3 sequence: CASSLAGGGNIQYF. CDR3 nucleotide sequence: TGTGCCAGCAGCTTAGCAGGGGGCGGAAACATTCAGTACTTC. Full variable domain (remainder filled in from reference TRBV7-6 and TRBJ2-4): GAGVSQSPRYKVTKRGQDVALRCDPISGHVSLYWYRQALGQGPEFLTYFNYEAQQDKSGLPNDRFSAERPEGSISTLTIQRTEQRDSAMYRCASSLAGGGNIQYFGAGTRLSVL.

This clonotype was counted at least ten times. The V call is TRBV20-1, the J call TRBJ2-7, with D possibly TRBD1 on 5 matching bases. The CDR3 sequence is 13 residues long. The germline V gene encodes CDR1 DFQATT and CDR2 SNEGSKA (reference sequence). V shed 7 bases and J shed 2 bases, with 15 bases lying between them. The CDR3 loop reads CSEAPPGTYEQYF. In nucleotides, the CDR3 is TGCAGTGAAGCGCCGCCAGGGACCTACGAGCAGTACTTC.

This clonotype came up many times. The rearrangement uses TRBV4-2 and TRBJ2-5; D not certain. Germline CDR1 and CDR2: LGHNA and YNFKEQ. V lost 0 bases and J lost 4, with 12 bases in between. The length of the CDR3 is 15 residues. CDR3 sequence reads: CASSQEEQSVETQYF. The CDR3 bases are TGTGCCAGCAGCCAAGAGGAGCAGTCTGTAGAGACCCAGTACTTC.